This T cell receptor (beta chain) was profiled in a study of shared clonotypes between healthy human individuals. Produced via immunoSEQ multiplex PCR; TCRdb's table is partial and in-frame only. The sample has hundreds of thousands of clones; approximately 96% are singletons. CDR1 is MDHEN and CDR2 is SYDVKM in the germline V gene. This CDR3 region has 16 residues. Deletions cut 7 bases from V and 2 bases from J, with 21 bases between. Naivety among CD8 cells was defined by CD45RO negativity and positive CCR7 selection, thereby excluding terminally differentiated effector memory CD45RA+ cells. This TCR was sampled from a woman in her twenties or thirties in good health. Source material: naive CD8+ T cells sorted from blood. V and J are TRBV28 and TRBJ2-7; a weak D match, TRBD1 (6 bases). This CDR3 is CASNPGAGEIPYEQYF. CDR3 sequence (DNA): TGTGCCAGCAACCCGGGTGCAGGGGAAATACCCTACGAGCAGTACTTC.